This TCR beta chain was obtained from a study of cytomegalovirus exposure and HLA in healthy donors. V dropped 0 bases and J dropped 4 bases, with 26 bases sitting between them. In germline, CDR1 is SGDLS, CDR2 YYNGEE. The CDR3 loop spans 20 amino acids. PCR employed 60 Vbeta and 13 Jbeta primers. In the original processing: An analysis performed later counted roughly 79 million unique TCR beta chains (around 11 million of them shared). Clones were read by immunoSEQ multiplex PCR, and TCRdb kept only the in-frame ones, dropping some. V and J calls and clone size come straight from that table; D and trimming were deduced from the DNA. The table lists about 150,000 clones, approximately 73% of them singletons. This clone was detected once.

Sample: PBMCs. V is TRBV9 and J is TRBJ1-3, with D unresolved. The sequence derives from a woman under 30 in good health and CMV-seronegative. In nucleotides, the CDR3 is TGTGCCAGCAGCGTAGCCCCGACTATGGGAAATAGATTTTACGGAAACACCATATATTTT. It codes for CASSVAPTMGNRFYGNTIYF.